These 31 T cell receptor beta chains share one sample of origin, sequenced in a study of cytomegalovirus exposure and HLA in healthy donors. Vbeta (60) and Jbeta (13) primers were used in the PCR. Here immunoSEQ multiplex PCR was the method, and the copy in TCRdb shows in-frame clones only, minus some. This table holds about 120,000 clones, around 80% found once. The sequenced sample consisted of PBMCs. These receptors came from a man aged 25 to 45 in good health and CMV-seropositive.

The chain has TRBV27 and TRBJ2-1; D not certain. The CDR3 contains 14 residues. The germline gives CDR1 MNHEY, CDR2 SMNVEV (reference sequence). Trimming shortened V by 3 bases and J by 8 bases, and 14 bases separated the two germline ends. CDR3 bases: TGTGCCAGCAGTTTCTACCGAGGAGAGGATGAGCAGTTCTTC. Protein: CASSFYRGEDEQFF.

The chain recombines TRBV4-2 with TRBJ2-7, with D possibly TRBD2 on 6 matching bases. CDR3 size: 17 residues. The V gene lost 0 bases and the J gene lost 1 base, with 16 bases spanning the gap. The germline CDR1 and CDR2 sequences are LGHNA and YNFKEQ. The CDR3 sequence is CASSQDWGGDGSYEQYF. The CDR3 DNA is TGTGCCAGCAGCCAAGATTGGGGCGGGGATGGATCCTACGAGCAGTACTTC.

This clone was seen a single time. The rearrangement links TRBV7-2 to TRBJ2-5; 13 bases line up with TRBD2. Losses at the gene ends were 5 bases for V and 6 bases for J; bases not matched to a gene: 3. This CDR3 has 14 amino acids. Germline assignment: CDR1 SGHTA and CDR2 FQGNSA. The CDR3 loop reads CASSGLAGVKTQYF. In DNA, the CDR3 is TGTGCCAGCAGCGGACTAGCGGGAGTAAAGACCCAGTACTTC.

The rearrangement links TRBV4-1 to TRBJ2-2; the match to TRBD2 covers 14 bases. Germline V gene data show CDR1 as MGHRA and CDR2 as YSYEKL. The ends lost 4 bases at V and 2 bases at J; junction bases unmatched: 3. This CDR3 has 17 amino acids. CDR3 bases: TGCGCCAGCAGCCGGGGACTAGCGGGGGATAACACCGGGGAGCTGTTTTTT. Residues: CASSRGLAGDNTGELFF.

The chain joins TRBV9 to TRBJ2-1, with 8 bases fitting TRBD2. Germline V CDR1 and CDR2: SGDLS, YYNGEE. V lost 0 bases and J lost 6; bases outside the gene matches: 5. This CDR3 has 15 amino acids. The CDR3 sequence: CASSVEGAGVNEQFF. CDR3 bases: TGTGCCAGCAGCGTAGAGGGAGCGGGAGTCAATGAGCAGTTCTTC.

The chain recombines TRBV6-6 with TRBJ2-3; D is possibly TRBD1 (6 bases). This CDR3 contains 14 residues. Germline V lookup: CDR1 MNHNY, CDR2 SVGAGI (reference sequence). Between the trimmed V and J ends, which lost 4 bases and 4 bases, there was a span of 12 bases. The CDR3 bases are TGTGCCAGCAGTTGGGCAGGGGCTTCAGATACGCAGTATTTT. Translation: CASSWAGASDTQYF.

The chain carries TRBV28 and TRBJ1-5, with TRBD1 matching 9 bases. This CDR3 region has 17 residues. Germline V gives CDR1 MDHEN, CDR2 SYDVKM. Trimming cost V 10 bases and J 5 bases; bases outside gene matches: 18. CDR3 loop: CAILKGAGTGRHQPQHF. CDR3 DNA: TGTGCCATCCTAAAGGGGGCCGGGACAGGGAGACATCAGCCCCAGCATTTT.

This rearrangement joins TRBV21-1 to TRBJ1-5. TRBV21-1 corresponds to a pseudogene. CDR3 length equals 16 residues. The CDR3 sequence: CASSRPLVAGNQPQHF. The CDR3 nucleotides read TGTGCCAGCAGCAGACCATTGGTTGCGGGCAATCAGCCCCAGCATTTT.

This chain joins TRBV6-6 and TRBJ1-4, with D maybe TRBD1 (6 bases). The germline V and J ends were trimmed by 7 bases and 8 bases, with 14 bases remaining between them. This CDR3 spans 13 amino acids. Germline values: CDR1 MNHNY, CDR2 SVGAGI (reference sequence). The CDR3 here is CASKPGGQEKLFF. CDR3 sequence (DNA): TGTGCCAGCAAACCGGGGGGCCAGGAAAAACTGTTTTTT.

The chain's CDR3 is CASSSGTGTNEKLFF. The DNA of the CDR3 is TGCGCCAGCAGTTCCGGGACAGGGACTAATGAAAAACTGTTTTTT. V usage is TRBV5-1 and J usage is TRBJ1-4; TRBD1 agrees at 9 bases. The length of the CDR3 is 15 residues. Germline V lookup: CDR1 SGHRS, CDR2 YFSETQ. The V gene end was trimmed by 5 bases and the J gene end by 2 bases; junction bases not matched to a gene: 4.

This clone was observed a single time. The chain links TRBV12-5 to TRBJ2-2, with D possibly TRBD1 on 5 matching bases. V shed 0 bases and J shed 2 bases, with 7 bases lying between them. The CDR3 has 15 residues. Looked up from germline, CDR1 is LGHNT and CDR2 is FRNRAP. CDR3 sequence (DNA): TGTGCTAGTGGTTTGGTTCAGGGTAACACCGGGGAGCTGTTTTTT. This translates into CASGLVQGNTGELFF.

CDR3 residues: CSVEDSSGGFGYTF. The CDR3 coding sequence is TGCAGCGTTGAAGATTCTTCAGGGGGCTTTGGCTACACCTTC. V and J are TRBV29-1 and TRBJ1-2, with 8 bases that match TRBD1. V gave up 0 bases and J gave up 7 bases; unmatched junction bases: 7. The CDR3 has 14 amino acids. The V gene's germline CDR1 is SQVTM and CDR2 ANQGSEA.

The chain carries TRBV28 and TRBJ2-1, with TRBD2 matching 7 bases. Germline CDR1 MDHEN, CDR2 SYDVKM. Trimming removed 3 bases from V and 6 bases from J; junction bases left unmatched: 14. This CDR3 has 17 residues. CDR3 coding DNA: TGTGCCAGCAGTTTTGGGGGTGGGGGAGGGCCGTTCAATGAGCAGTTCTTC. Amino acid sequence: CASSFGGGGGPFNEQFF.

This clone was counted between two and nine times. The genes are TRBV9 and TRBJ2-7, with D possibly TRBD2 on 6 matching bases. The CDR3 is made up of 14 amino acids. Trimming pared 0 bases from V and 2 bases from J, leaving 9 bases between. Germline CDR1 SGDLS, CDR2 YYNGEE. The CDR3 protein is CASSVDGGAYEQYF. The CDR3 DNA is TGTGCCAGCAGCGTAGATGGCGGGGCCTACGAGCAGTACTTC.

The chain links TRBV2 to TRBJ2-2; perhaps TRBD1 as D (8 bases). Germline CDR1 SNHLY, CDR2 FYNNEI. V dropped 6 bases and J dropped 5 bases, with 16 bases sitting between them. CDR3 size: 15 residues. CDR3 sequence: CASSANRGGTGELFF. CDR3 in DNA: TGTGCCAGCAGCGCCAACAGGGGGGGGACCGGGGAGCTGTTTTTT.

The rearrangement uses TRBV25-1 and TRBJ2-2; D perhaps matches TRBD1 (6 bases). With 3 bases removed from V and 1 base from J, the gap between germline ends came to 6 bases. CDR3 length: 14 amino acids. Germline values: CDR1 MGHDK, CDR2 SYGVNS. The CDR3 DNA reads as TGTGCCAGCAGTGACAGGGGGAACACCGGGGAGCTGTTTTTT. It translates to CASSDRGNTGELFF. The full variable domain, its missing parts supplied by reference TRBV25-1 and TRBJ2-2, is EADIYQTPRYLVIGTGKKITLECSQTMGHDKMYWYQQDPGMELHLIHYSYGVNSTEKGDLSSESTVSRIRTEHFPLTLESARPSHTSQYLCASSDRGNTGELFFGEGSRLTVL.

Only one count was recorded for this clone. This chain uses TRBV7-2 with TRBJ2-7, with D perhaps matching TRBD1 (5 bases). Germline V lookup: CDR1 SGHTA, CDR2 FQGNSA. The CDR3 length is 14 residues. The V and J ends lost 1 base and 4 bases respectively, with 11 bases between them. CDR3 in amino acids: CASSLGVTGYEQYF. The CDR3 bases are TGTGCCAGCAGCTTAGGGGTTACAGGATACGAGCAGTACTTC.

This clone was seen once. The V gene is TRBV6-5, the J gene TRBJ2-1, with D perhaps matching TRBD1 (5 bases). Germline V gene lookup returns CDR1 MNHEY and CDR2 SVGAGI. The V end was cut by 2 bases, the J end by 4 bases, with 6 bases between. CDR3 length equals 13 residues. CDR3 sequence: CASSYDSYNEQFF. The CDR3 region has the DNA TGTGCCAGCAGTTACGACAGTTACAATGAGCAGTTCTTC.

The rearrangement uses TRBV18 and TRBJ1-5, with D possibly TRBD1 on 6 matching bases. CDR1 is KGHSH, CDR2 LQKENI, per germline. This CDR3 is built from 17 residues. The germline V and J ends were trimmed by 4 bases and 3 bases, with 19 bases remaining between them. For the CDR3, the DNA is TGTGCCAGCTCACTCCTTCGACTTGGACAGTTCAATCAGCCCCAGCATTTT. Translated: CASSLLRLGQFNQPQHF.

The J gene is TRBJ1-2, the V gene TRBV5-6, with 7 positions matching TRBD1. CDR3 length equals 15 residues. The germline V gene encodes CDR1 SGHDT and CDR2 YYEEEE. The V gene end was trimmed by 4 bases and the J gene end by 7 bases; junction bases not matched to a gene: 13. The CDR3 nucleotides are TGTGCCAGCAGCCCTACACTGACAGGGAACGGTGGCTACACCTTC. Protein product: CASSPTLTGNGGYTF.

Comment on this clone: The germline gene is not matched at one end of the junction; a read error may be the cause. V usage is TRBV7-7 and J usage is TRBJ2-2; 12 bases are shared with TRBD1. The CDR3 is 17 residues long. Germline CDR1 reads SSHAT; CDR2 reads FNYEAQ (reference sequence). DNA for the CDR3: TGTGCTAGCAGTCCCGGGACAGGGGGCGATATCGCCGGGGAGCTGTTTTTT. Amino acids: CASSPGTGGDIAGELFF. Supplemented by reference TRBV7-7 and TRBJ2-2, the full variable domain reads GAGVSQSPRYKVTKRGQDVTLRCDPISSHATLYWYQQALGQGPEFLTYFNYEAQPDKSGLPSDRFSAERPEGSISTLTIQRTEQRDSAMYRCASSPGTGGDIAGELFFGEGSRLTVL.

The chain links TRBV11-2 to TRBJ2-5, with 10 bases aligning to TRBD2. The junction had 3 bases not matched to a gene; V was cut back by 5 bases and J by 3 bases. Germline CDR1 reads SGHAT; CDR2 reads FQNNGV. The CDR3 extends over 14 amino acids. CDR3 coding DNA: TGTGCCAGCAGCCAGAGCGGGAGGGAAGAGACCCAGTACTTC. It yields the protein CASSQSGREETQYF.

In DNA form, the CDR3 reads TGCGCCAGCAGCCAAGAGCGTTACGTCAGGGGTTCACCCCTCCACTTT. The encoded protein is CASSQERYVRGSPLHF. V usage is TRBV4-1 and J usage is TRBJ1-6, with D tentatively TRBD1 (6 bases). V lost 0 bases and J lost 9, with 15 bases in between. The length of the CDR3 is 16 residues. The germline gives CDR1 MGHRA, CDR2 YSYEKL.

V is TRBV5-6 and J is TRBJ1-2; 7 bases agree with TRBD1. CDR3 length: 16 amino acids. From germline, CDR1 is SGHDT and CDR2 YYEEEE. The V gene end was trimmed by 0 bases and the J gene end by 4 bases; junction bases not matched to a gene: 9. The CDR3 DNA reads as TGTGCCAGCAGCTTGGGGACAGGCACTTCCTTCTATGGCTACACCTTC. Translating it yields CASSLGTGTSFYGYTF.

The rearrangement links TRBV7-8 to TRBJ2-5; D call uncertain. TRBJ2-7 explains the end of the DNA better; the J call may be wrong. The CDR3 spans 13 residues. Germline V gene data show CDR1 as SGHVS and CDR2 as FQNEAQ. This CDR3 reads CASSRRVPYEQYF. The CDR3, as DNA: TGTGCCAGCAGCCGTCGAGTCCCCTACGAGCAGTACTTC.

The chain couples TRBV5-1 to TRBJ2-5; tentative D call: TRBD2 (6 bases). CDR3 length: 15 residues. Germline values: CDR1 SGHRS, CDR2 YFSETQ. V was shortened by 2 bases and J by 2 bases, with 13 bases between the two germline ends. CDR3 residues: CASSFRVAAQETQYF. CDR3 DNA sequence: TGCGCCAGCAGCTTCAGAGTAGCGGCACAAGAGACCCAGTACTTC.

With respect to this clone: This same CDR3 is encoded by further DNA sequences in the sample. The V gene is TRBV9, the J gene TRBJ2-2; TRBD2 aligns across 8 bases. There are 16 residues in the CDR3. Germline CDR1 reads SGDLS; CDR2 reads YYNGEE. The V and J ends lost 0 bases and 3 bases, in that order; junction bases with no gene match: 4. CDR3 residues: CASSVATSADTGELFF. In nucleotides, the CDR3 is TGTGCCAGCAGCGTAGCGACTAGCGCAGACACCGGGGAGCTGTTTTTT.

In its sample, this clone was seen a few times. V usage is TRBV13 and J usage is TRBJ2-7, with 7 positions matching TRBD2. From germline, CDR1 is PRHDT and CDR2 FYEKMQ (reference sequence). This CDR3 comprises 14 residues. The junction had 7 bases not matched to a gene; V was cut back by 8 bases and J by 0 bases. This CDR3 is CASRRGGSSYEQYF. For the CDR3, the DNA is TGTGCCAGCCGTCGGGGCGGGAGCTCCTACGAGCAGTACTTC.

This chain joins TRBV29-1 and TRBJ1-2; D gene uncertain. Germline-derived CDR1 and CDR2 are SQVTM and ANQGSEA. Trimming removed 2 bases at V and 4 bases at J, with 11 bases between. This CDR3 comprises 13 residues. CDR3 residues: CSVEHRTGYGYTF. The CDR3 DNA follows: TGCAGCGTTGAACATCGAACGGGCTATGGCTACACCTTC.

The rearrangement joins TRBV10-2 to TRBJ2-1, with 8 bases matching TRBD1. V was pared by 4 bases and J by 0 bases, with 5 bases of the junction left unmatched. CDR1 and CDR2 (germline): WSHSY, SAAADI. This CDR3 is built from 16 residues. CDR3 sequence: CASSGQGPYSYNEQFF. The CDR3 nucleotides are TGCGCCAGCAGTGGACAGGGGCCATACTCCTACAATGAGCAGTTCTTC.

This clone has just one count. A read error may produce the germline difference seen at one junction end. The chain is built from TRBV29-1 and TRBJ1-1; D unclear. Germline CDR1 SQVTM, CDR2 ANQGSEA. CDR3 length: 10 amino acids. CDR3 nucleotides: TGCAGAGTTGCGGGCACTGAAGCTTTCTTT. This sequence encodes CRVAGTEAFF. Combining the CDR3 with reference TRBV29-1 and TRBJ1-1 gives the whole variable domain SAVISQKPSRDICQRGTSLTIQCQVDSQVTMMFWYRQQPGQSLTLIATANQGSEATYESGFVIDKFPISRPNLTFSTLTVSNMSPEDSSIYLCRVAGTEAFFGQGTRLTVV.